A selection of T cell receptor beta chains follows, all from one sample in a study of CD8 T cells in ankylosing spondylitis. TCRdb used MiXCR to reprocess the 5' RACE reads, holding one entry per CDR3 protein. The sample records some 220,000 distinct CDR3 sequences, about 10% being singletons. The sequencing input was blood, either unsorted or a sorted T cell fraction (not recorded which). Receptor source: a male donor with ankylosing spondylitis or in good health (not recorded which). CDR3s include the opening cysteine and the closing phenylalanine or tryptophan. The order of the fields is J gene, D gene, clone size, V gene, CDR3 protein, CDR3 DNA. D genes are given only for firm matches. The listing skips clone size in some rows; elsewhere it reads once, few, many or a size class.

TRBJ2-5 | NA | many | TRBV12-5 | CASGLVVETQYF | TGTGCTAGTGGTTTGGTCGTTGAGACCCAGTACTTC
TRBJ2-5 | NA | NA | TRBV7-9 | CASSRLPRVEETQYF | TGTGCCAGCAGCCGCCTTCCCCGGGTAGAAGAGACCCAGTACTTC
TRBJ2-2 | TRBD2 | NA | TRBV6-1 | CASSHLAGGFTGELFF | TGTGCCAGCAGTCATTTAGCGGGGGGGTTCACCGGGGAGCTGTTTTTT
TRBJ1-2 | NA | NA | TRBV7-2 | CASSRNSARGYTF | TGTGCCAGCAGCCGAAATTCTGCTCGGGGCTACACCTTC
TRBJ2-7 | NA | many | TRBV15 | CATSRDGRTAYEQYF | TGTGCCACCAGCAGAGATGGAAGGACTGCCTACGAGCAGTACTTC
TRBJ2-1 | NA | many | TRBV5-1 | CASSLRGGHNEQFF | TGCGCCAGCAGCTTACGTGGGGGACACAATGAGCAGTTCTTC
TRBJ2-7 | NA | many | TRBV5-1 | CASSLGSAVSYEQYF | TGCGCCAGCAGCTTGGGGTCCGCGGTATCCTACGAGCAGTACTTC
TRBJ2-3 | NA | many | TRBV6-1 | CASSDRVYADTQYF | TGTGCCAGCAGTGATCGCGTGTACGCAGATACGCAGTATTTT
TRBJ1-2 | TRBD1 | many | TRBV25-1 | CASSARTGNLIYGYTF | TGTGCCAGCAGTGCCAGGACAGGGAATTTGATCTATGGCTACACCTTC
TRBJ2-7 | NA | NA | TRBV9 | CASSAGSFYEQYF | TGTGCCAGCAGCGCAGGGTCCTTCTACGAGCAGTACTTC
TRBJ1-3 | TRBD1 | many | TRBV20-1 | CSARPGGTGSGNTIYF | TGCAGTGCTAGACCAGGGGGCACGGGCTCTGGAAACACCATATATTTT
TRBJ1-1 | NA | many | TRBV29-1 | CSVAKGFGTEAFF | TGCAGCGTTGCCAAGGGGTTCGGAACTGAAGCTTTCTTT
TRBJ2-1 | NA | many | TRBV9 | CASSADYSSYNEQFF | TGTGCCAGCAGCGCAGACTATAGTTCCTACAATGAGCAGTTCTTC
TRBJ1-1 | NA | NA | TRBV5-2 | CARGPDRNTEAFF | TGTGCCAGGGGCCCGGATCGGAACACTGAAGCTTTCTTT
TRBJ2-1 | NA | NA | TRBV15 | CATSRAGTVSSYSEQFF | TGTGCCACCAGCAGAGCTGGGACTGTTAGCTCCTACAGTGAGCAGTTCTTC
TRBJ2-2 | TRBD2 | many | TRBV20-1 | CSASSSGRDTGELFF | TGCAGTGCTAGTTCCAGCGGGAGGGACACCGGGGAGCTGTTTTTT
TRBJ1-1 | TRBD1 | many | TRBV25-1 | CASSGTGRGNTEAFF | TGTGCCAGCAGTGGGACAGGGAGGGGTAACACTGAAGCTTTCTTT
TRBJ1-4 | TRBD1 | NA | TRBV5-1 | CASSPTGQVNEKLFF | TGCGCCAGCAGCCCTACGGGACAGGTTAATGAAAAACTGTTTTTT
TRBJ1-3 | TRBD1 | NA | TRBV28 | CASSLFTGGTRRNTIYF | TGTGCCAGCAGCCTTTTTACAGGGGGCACTAGGAGAAACACCATATATTTT
TRBJ2-7 | TRBD1 | many | TRBV28 | CAIKRRDSYEQYF | TGTGCCATTAAACGCCGGGACAGCTACGAGCAGTACTTC
TRBJ2-2 | NA | few | TRBV14 | CASSQEGARNTGELFF | TGTGCCAGCAGCCAAGAGGGGGCAAGGAACACCGGGGAGCTGTTTTTT
TRBJ1-6 | NA | many | TRBV5-1 | CASSFGGVDSPLHF | TGCGCCAGCAGCTTCGGTGGGGTCGATTCACCCCTCCACTTT